Below, 17 T cell receptor beta chains from the same sample are listed, as sequenced in a study of a mutant IDH1 vaccine in newly diagnosed glioma. Time point meaning: week 23, last vaccination. Doses of 300 ug of mutant IDH1 20-mer peptide were given with topical imiquimod. Data came from immunoSEQ multiplex PCR; TCRdb stores just in-frame clones and leaves some out. The sample records some 29,000 clones, roughly 80% being singletons. Antigens of these TCRs are unknown. The sample was PBMCs, taken from a glioma patient whose treatment included an IDH1 peptide vaccine. These receptor sequences come from a woman aged 25 to 39 with glioma.

The rearrangement links TRBV19 to TRBJ1-2; 12 nucleotides line up with TRBD1. The junction had 9 bases not matched to a gene; V was cut back by 0 bases and J by 4 bases. The CDR3 has 18 residues. Germline V lookup: CDR1 LNHDA, CDR2 SQIVND (reference sequence). CDR3 DNA sequence: TGTGCCAGTAGTATAGATCGATCGGGACAGGGGGCTCTCTATGGCTACACCTTC. Translating gives CASSIDRSGQGALYGYTF.

This chain connects TRBV6-5 to TRBJ1-5; 9 bases line up with TRBD1. Trimming at V came to 7 bases and at J to 7 bases, leaving 8 bases not matched to a gene. Germline V gives CDR1 MNHEY, CDR2 SVGAGI. CDR3 length equals 14 residues. The CDR3: CASMVGQGRQPQHF. CDR3 coding DNA: TGTGCCAGCATGGTGGGACAGGGTAGACAGCCCCAGCATTTT.

The chain has TRBV29-1 and TRBJ2-5; 8 bases match TRBD2. Germline lookup yields CDR1 SQVTM and CDR2 ANQGSEA. The CDR3 spans 16 residues. V was pared by 7 bases and J by 1 base, with 14 bases of the junction left unmatched. The CDR3 protein is CSGSSGAGGLQETQYF. The CDR3 coding sequence is TGCAGCGGCTCCTCTGGGGCGGGGGGCCTCCAAGAGACCCAGTACTTC.

This chain joins TRBV10-3 and TRBJ1-5; D is possibly TRBD1 (5 bases). V was pared by 0 bases and J by 7 bases, with 16 bases between. The CDR3 spans 16 residues. Germline CDR1 ENHRY, CDR2 SYGVKD. This CDR3 is CAISESGLSGEQPQHF. CDR3 nucleotides: TGTGCCATCAGTGAGTCTGGGCTGTCGGGGGAGCAGCCCCAGCATTTT.

CDR3 in DNA: TGTGCCTCGAGCAAGGGGCCTCAAGAGACCCAGTACTTC. Amino acids: CASSKGPQETQYF. The chain has TRBV30 and TRBJ2-5, with TRBD1 as a possible D gene (5 bases). Germline lookup yields CDR1 GTSNPN and CDR2 SVGIG (reference sequence). The CDR3 spans 13 residues. With 7 bases removed from V and 2 bases from J, the gap between germline ends came to 14 bases.

V is TRBV7-9 and J is TRBJ2-5; a possible D gene is TRBD2 (6 bases). CDR1 is SEHNR and CDR2 is FQNEAQ in the germline V gene (reference sequence). The length of the CDR3 is 17 residues. V shed 1 base and J shed 1 base, with 16 bases lying between them. DNA of the CDR3: TGTGCCAGCAGCTTAGATTTGGGCGGGGCGGCCCAAGAGACCCAGTACTTC. It yields the protein CASSLDLGGAAQETQYF.

The J gene is TRBJ1-2, the V gene TRBV2; the D gene is possibly TRBD1 (6 bases). Trimming removed 4 bases at V and 9 bases at J, with 12 bases between. Looked up from germline, CDR1 is SNHLY and CDR2 is FYNNEI. CDR3 length: 12 residues. This CDR3 reads CASSGGGWSYTF. For the CDR3, the DNA is TGTGCCAGCAGTGGAGGGGGATGGAGCTACACCTTC.

The gene calls are TRBV5-6 and TRBJ1-2, with a possible D match to TRBD1 (5 bases). CDR1 and CDR2 from the germline V gene are SGHDT and YYEEEE. This CDR3 is built from 15 residues. With 4 bases removed from V and 3 bases from J, the gap between germline ends came to 16 bases. The CDR3 region has the DNA TGTGCCAGCAGCACGACCCGACAGCCGGACTATGGCTACACCTTC. Amino acid sequence: CASSTTRQPDYGYTF.

This chain connects TRBV7-2 to TRBJ1-5, with a tentative D call TRBD1 (5 bases). The CDR3 is 16 amino acids. CDR1 SGHTA and CDR2 FQGNSA come from the germline V gene. V gave up 5 bases and J gave up 1 base, with 15 bases separating them. The CDR3 region is CASSPGVRGSNQPQHF. CDR3 nucleotide sequence: TGTGCCAGCAGCCCCGGGGTCCGGGGCAGCAATCAGCCCCAGCATTTT.

The chain recombines TRBV30 with TRBJ1-1; no definite D call. Germline V gene lookup returns CDR1 GTSNPN and CDR2 SVGIG (reference sequence). The CDR3 is 13 residues long. Deletions cut 0 bases from V and 4 bases from J, with 9 bases between. The chain's CDR3 is CAWSVGWGTEAFF. The CDR3 nucleotides read TGTGCCTGGAGTGTCGGATGGGGCACTGAAGCTTTCTTT.

V and J are TRBV29-1 and TRBJ2-5; D not certain. This CDR3 is 15 amino acids long. Germline values: CDR1 SQVTM, CDR2 ANQGSEA. The V and J ends lost 1 base and 1 base respectively, with 13 bases between them. The CDR3 is CSVEGPAPSQETQYF. The CDR3 DNA follows: TGCAGCGTTGAAGGGCCAGCTCCTTCCCAAGAGACCCAGTACTTC. Based on the CDR3 plus reference TRBV29-1 and TRBJ2-5, the full variable domain is SAVISQKPSRDICQRGTSLTIQCQVDSQVTMMFWYRQQPGQSLTLIATANQGSEATYESGFVIDKFPISRPNLTFSTLTVSNMSPEDSSIYLCSVEGPAPSQETQYFGPGTRLLVL.

The chain employs TRBV7-9 and TRBJ2-7; D gene uncertain. There are 13 residues in the CDR3. CDR1 and CDR2 from the germline V gene are SEHNR and FQNEAQ (reference sequence). Between the trimmed V and J ends, which lost 5 bases and 6 bases, there was a span of 14 bases. This CDR3 is CASSPRTTLEQYF. The CDR3 DNA reads TGTGCCAGCAGCCCCCGGACCACGCTCGAGCAGTACTTC.

V usage is TRBV5-1 and J usage is TRBJ1-1; 8 bases align to TRBD1. Germline-derived CDR1 and CDR2 are SGHRS and YFSETQ. Germline trimming cut 4 bases from V and 2 bases from J; bases unmatched to any gene: 10. CDR3 length: 16 amino acids. Here the CDR3 DNA reads TGCGCCAGCAGCCCCGGGACAGGATGGGGCAACACTGAAGCTTTCTTT. Amino acid sequence: CASSPGTGWGNTEAFF.

V is TRBV6-1 and J is TRBJ2-5, with TRBD2 matching 11 bases. The CDR3 is 16 residues long. Trimming removed 4 bases from V and 3 bases from J; junction bases left unmatched: 7. Germline lookup yields CDR1 MNHNS and CDR2 SASEGT. For the CDR3, the DNA is TGTGCCAGCAGTGCACGATTAGCGGGGGGGAAAGAGACCCAGTACTTC. As protein: CASSARLAGGKETQYF.

Only one count was recorded for this clone. CDR3 in amino acids: CAIRYRDLGEKLFF. CDR3 coding DNA: TGTGCCATCAGATACAGGGACCTGGGAGAAAAACTGTTTTTT. The chain recombines TRBV10-3 with TRBJ1-4, with D perhaps matching TRBD1 (6 bases). This CDR3 is built from 14 residues. Germline lookup yields CDR1 ENHRY and CDR2 SYGVKD. Trimming took off 6 bases at V and 8 bases at J, with 16 bases between the two ends.

This chain joins TRBV14 and TRBJ1-1; D is possibly TRBD1 (6 bases). The V and J ends lost 4 bases and 7 bases respectively, with 13 bases between them. CDR3 size: 13 residues. CDR1 and CDR2 (germline): SGHDN, FVKESK. The CDR3 sequence is CASSPPGGLEAFF. For the CDR3, the DNA is TGTGCCAGCAGCCCCCCTGGGGGCCTTGAAGCTTTCTTT.

This clone appeared a few times. The chain employs TRBV5-6 and TRBJ2-7; no clear D. The CDR3 has 14 amino acids. CDR1 and CDR2 from the germline V gene are SGHDT and YYEEEE. V was trimmed by 2 bases and J by 0 bases, leaving 9 bases between them. CDR3 residues: CASSFTGLSYEQYF. The CDR3 DNA follows: TGTGCCAGCAGCTTTACGGGCCTCTCCTACGAGCAGTACTTC.